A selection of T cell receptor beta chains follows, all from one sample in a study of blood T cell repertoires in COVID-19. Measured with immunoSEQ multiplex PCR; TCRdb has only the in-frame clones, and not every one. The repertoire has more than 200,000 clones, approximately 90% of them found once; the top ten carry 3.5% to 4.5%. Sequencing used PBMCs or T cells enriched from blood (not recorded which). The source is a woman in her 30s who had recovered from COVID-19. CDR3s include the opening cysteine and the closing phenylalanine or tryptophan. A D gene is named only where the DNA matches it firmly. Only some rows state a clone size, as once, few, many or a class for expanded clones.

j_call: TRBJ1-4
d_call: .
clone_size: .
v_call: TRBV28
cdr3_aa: CASSSGQPGNEKLFF

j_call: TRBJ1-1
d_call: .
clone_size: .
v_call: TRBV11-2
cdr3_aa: CASSQYRVNIENTEAFF

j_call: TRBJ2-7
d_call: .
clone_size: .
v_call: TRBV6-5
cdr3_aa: CASRRTANEQYF

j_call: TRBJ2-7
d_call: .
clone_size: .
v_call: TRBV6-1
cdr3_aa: CASSEGPGIQYF

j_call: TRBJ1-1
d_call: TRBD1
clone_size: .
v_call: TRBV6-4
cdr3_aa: CASRAAGTENTEAFF

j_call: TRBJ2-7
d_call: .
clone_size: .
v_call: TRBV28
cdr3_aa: CASSKQGWEQYF

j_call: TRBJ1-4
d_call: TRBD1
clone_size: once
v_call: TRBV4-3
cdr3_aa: CASSQGTGGVVNEKLFF

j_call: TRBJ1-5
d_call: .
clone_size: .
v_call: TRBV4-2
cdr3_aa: CASSQDIGRKQPQHF

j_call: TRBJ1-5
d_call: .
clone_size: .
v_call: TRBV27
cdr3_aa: CASSLKPGEGNQPQHF

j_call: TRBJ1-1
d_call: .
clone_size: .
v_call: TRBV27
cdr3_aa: CASRSGLAEAFF

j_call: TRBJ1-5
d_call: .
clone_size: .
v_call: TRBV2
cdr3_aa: CASSESPIVAPQHF

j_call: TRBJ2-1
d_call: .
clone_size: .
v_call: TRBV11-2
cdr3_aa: CASSLSFGGSWYEQFF

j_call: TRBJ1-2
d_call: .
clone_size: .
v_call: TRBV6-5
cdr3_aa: CASRDPGLILGYTF

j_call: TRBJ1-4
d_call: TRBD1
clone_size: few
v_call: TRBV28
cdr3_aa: CASSSTGSLEKLFF

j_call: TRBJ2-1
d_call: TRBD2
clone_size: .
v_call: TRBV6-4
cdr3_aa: CASSDGTSGRAHNEQFF

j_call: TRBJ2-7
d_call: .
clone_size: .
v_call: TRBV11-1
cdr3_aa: CASSLAGVHEQYF

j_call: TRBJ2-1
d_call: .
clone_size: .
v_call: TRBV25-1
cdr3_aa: CASSGREGLEHSNEQFF

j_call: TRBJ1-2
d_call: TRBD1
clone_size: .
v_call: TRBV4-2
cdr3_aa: CASSPWTGTDYGYTF

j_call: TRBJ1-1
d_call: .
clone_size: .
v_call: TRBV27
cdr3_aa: CASKEGRFGYDTEAFF

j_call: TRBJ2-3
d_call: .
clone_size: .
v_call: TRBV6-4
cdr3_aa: CASSSGLTDTQYF

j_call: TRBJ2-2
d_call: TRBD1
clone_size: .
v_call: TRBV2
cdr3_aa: CASSETGIAGELFF

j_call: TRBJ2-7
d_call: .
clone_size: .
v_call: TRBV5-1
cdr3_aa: CASSFSGYGEQYF

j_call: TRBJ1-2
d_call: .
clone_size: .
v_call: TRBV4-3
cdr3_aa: CASSPGSGGGNYGYTF

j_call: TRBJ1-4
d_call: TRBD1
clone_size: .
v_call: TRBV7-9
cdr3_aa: CASSSAAGGRSELFF

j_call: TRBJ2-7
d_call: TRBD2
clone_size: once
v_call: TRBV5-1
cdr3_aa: CASSYWTSGSTYEQYF

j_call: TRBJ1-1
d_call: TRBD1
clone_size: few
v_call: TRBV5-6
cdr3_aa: CASYGQVYTEAFF

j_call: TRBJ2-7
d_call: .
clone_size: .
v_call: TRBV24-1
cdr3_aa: CATSDVGAPNYEQYF

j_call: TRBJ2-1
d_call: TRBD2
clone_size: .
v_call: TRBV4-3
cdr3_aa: CASSPHGRELDEQFF

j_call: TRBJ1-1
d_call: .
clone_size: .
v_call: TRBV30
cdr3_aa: CAWSVLVRGVTEAFF

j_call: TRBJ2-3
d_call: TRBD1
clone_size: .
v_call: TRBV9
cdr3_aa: CASSAGQEDTQYF

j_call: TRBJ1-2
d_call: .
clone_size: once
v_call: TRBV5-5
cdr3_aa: CASSPQGLPHYGYTF

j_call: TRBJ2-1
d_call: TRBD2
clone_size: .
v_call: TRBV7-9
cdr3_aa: CASSLDGRRHLSYNEQFF

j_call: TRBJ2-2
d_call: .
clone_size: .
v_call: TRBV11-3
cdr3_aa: CASRAATGELFF

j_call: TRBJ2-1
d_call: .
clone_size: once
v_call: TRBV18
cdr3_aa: CASSPKVVPVGYNEQFF

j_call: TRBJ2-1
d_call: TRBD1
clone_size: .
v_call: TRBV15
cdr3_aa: CATSRPSTGWQFF

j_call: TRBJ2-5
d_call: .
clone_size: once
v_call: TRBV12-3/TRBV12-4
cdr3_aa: CASSSYRKTQYF

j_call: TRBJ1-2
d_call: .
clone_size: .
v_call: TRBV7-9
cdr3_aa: CASSPKGQDYGYTF

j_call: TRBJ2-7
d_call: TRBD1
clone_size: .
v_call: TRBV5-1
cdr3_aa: CASSLRGTGGAYEQYF

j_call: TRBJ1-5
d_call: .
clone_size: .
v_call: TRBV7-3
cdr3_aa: CASSLTGGALNQPQHF

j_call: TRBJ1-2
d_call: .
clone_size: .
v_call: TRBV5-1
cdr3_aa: CASSLATEFYGYTF

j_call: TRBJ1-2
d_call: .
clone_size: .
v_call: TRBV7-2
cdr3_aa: CASSFVTSYGYTF

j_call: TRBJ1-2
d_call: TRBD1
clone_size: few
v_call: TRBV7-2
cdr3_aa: CASSLGGRGYGYTF

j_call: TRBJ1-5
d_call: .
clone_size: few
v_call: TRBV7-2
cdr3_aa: CASSHDSYSNQPQHF

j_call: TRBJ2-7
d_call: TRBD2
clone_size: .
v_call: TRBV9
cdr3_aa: CASSAASGMGNEQYF

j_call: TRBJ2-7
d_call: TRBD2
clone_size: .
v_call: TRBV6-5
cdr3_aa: CASRPPGLAYEQYF

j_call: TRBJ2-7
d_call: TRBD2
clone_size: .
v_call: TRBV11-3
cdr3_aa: CASSYGTSGRYEQYF

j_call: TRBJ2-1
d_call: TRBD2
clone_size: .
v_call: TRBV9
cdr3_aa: CASSIAGGNNEQFF